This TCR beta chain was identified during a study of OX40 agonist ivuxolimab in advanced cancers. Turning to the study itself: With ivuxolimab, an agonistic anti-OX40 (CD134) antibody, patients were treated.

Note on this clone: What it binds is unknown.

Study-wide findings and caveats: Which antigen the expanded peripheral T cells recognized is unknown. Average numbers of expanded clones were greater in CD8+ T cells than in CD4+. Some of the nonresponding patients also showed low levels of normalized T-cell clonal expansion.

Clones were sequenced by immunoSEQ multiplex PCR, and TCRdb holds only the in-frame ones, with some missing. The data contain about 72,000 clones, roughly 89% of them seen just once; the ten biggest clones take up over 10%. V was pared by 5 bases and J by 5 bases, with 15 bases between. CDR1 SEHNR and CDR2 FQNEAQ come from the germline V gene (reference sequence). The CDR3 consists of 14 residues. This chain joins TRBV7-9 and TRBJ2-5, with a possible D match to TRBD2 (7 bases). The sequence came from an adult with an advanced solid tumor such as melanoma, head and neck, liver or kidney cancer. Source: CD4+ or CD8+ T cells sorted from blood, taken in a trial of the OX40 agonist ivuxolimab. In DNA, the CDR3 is TGTGCCAGCAGCCGATGGCGGGGGCTTGAGACCCAGTACTTC. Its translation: CASSRWRGLETQYF. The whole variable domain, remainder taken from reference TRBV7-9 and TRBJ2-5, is DTGVSQNPRHKITKRGQNVTFRCDPISEHNRLYWYRQTLGQGPEFLTYFQNEAQLEKSRLLSDRFSAERPKGSFSTLEIQRTEQGDSAMYLCASSRWRGLETQYFGPGTRLLVL.